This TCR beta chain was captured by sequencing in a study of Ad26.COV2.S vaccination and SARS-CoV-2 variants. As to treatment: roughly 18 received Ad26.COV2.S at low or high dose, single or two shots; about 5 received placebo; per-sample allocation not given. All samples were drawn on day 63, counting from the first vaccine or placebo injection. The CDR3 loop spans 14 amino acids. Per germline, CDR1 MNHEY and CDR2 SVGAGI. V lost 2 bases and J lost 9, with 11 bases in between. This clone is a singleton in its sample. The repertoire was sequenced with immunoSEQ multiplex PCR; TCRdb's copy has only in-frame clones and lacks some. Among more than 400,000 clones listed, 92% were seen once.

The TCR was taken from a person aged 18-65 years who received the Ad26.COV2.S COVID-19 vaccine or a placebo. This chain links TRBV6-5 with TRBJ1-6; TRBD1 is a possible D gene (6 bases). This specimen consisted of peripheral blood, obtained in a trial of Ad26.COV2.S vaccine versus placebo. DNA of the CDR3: TGTGCCAGCAGTTACGGGGGGCAGGGTTCACCCCTCCACTTT. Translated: CASSYGGQGSPLHF.